A single sample gave rise to the 21 T cell receptor beta chains below, sequenced in a study of blood T cell repertoires in COVID-19. Assay used: immunoSEQ multiplex PCR; TCRdb lists only in-frame clones, some missing. The sample lists under 65,000 clones, about 90% occurring once. The sample taken for sequencing was peripheral blood. Every receptor here comes from an elderly woman with COVID-19, enrolled during active disease.

The chain links TRBV2 to TRBJ1-2; TRBD1 might be the D (6 bases). The CDR3 has 13 amino acids. Germline V lookup: CDR1 SNHLY, CDR2 FYNNEI. Between the trimmed V and J ends, which lost 3 bases and 5 bases, there was a span of 10 bases. The CDR3 coding sequence is TGTGCCAGCAGTGAGGGAGGGGGGTATGGCTACACCTTC. Residues: CASSEGGGYGYTF.

The chain is built from TRBV7-9 and TRBJ2-1; D is unclear. V was shortened by 3 bases and J by 0 bases, with 12 bases between the two germline ends. CDR3 length equals 16 residues. CDR1 SEHNR and CDR2 FQNEAQ come from the germline V gene (reference sequence). The DNA for the CDR3 is TGTGCCAGCAGCTTGTACGAGAGGAGCTCCTACAATGAGCAGTTCTTC. It specifies CASSLYERSSYNEQFF.

The genes are TRBV29-1 and TRBJ1-1; D gene ambiguous. The CDR3 runs to 13 residues. V lost 3 bases and J 5 bases, leaving 13 bases between the germline ends. Germline V gene lookup returns CDR1 SQVTM and CDR2 ANQGSEA. DNA for the CDR3: TGCAGCGTTGAGGAAGGAGGTGGGACTGAAGCTTTCTTT. Its translation is CSVEEGGGTEAFF.

Of note for this clone: Other DNA sequences in this specimen translate into the identical CDR3. The rearrangement links TRBV27 to TRBJ1-3; tentatively, D is TRBD1 (5 bases). Germline V lookup: CDR1 MNHEY, CDR2 SMNVEV (reference sequence). This CDR3 comprises 15 residues. Trimming removed 6 bases from V and 0 bases from J, with 12 bases in between. This CDR3 is CASSRGGSSGNTIYF. The CDR3 nucleotides read TGTGCCAGCAGCCGCGGGGGTTCCTCTGGAAACACCATATATTTT.

The chain links TRBV5-1 to TRBJ2-3; TRBD1 is a possible D gene (6 bases). V gave up 5 bases and J gave up 6 bases, with 16 bases separating them. This CDR3 contains 14 residues. The germline V gene has CDR1 SGHRS and CDR2 YFSETQ. The CDR3 bases are TGCGCCAGCAGTCCGGGGTACAGGGAGGATACGCAGTATTTT. It codes for CASSPGYREDTQYF.

This clone came up once. The chain links TRBV19 to TRBJ1-2, with 10 bases fitting TRBD1. The CDR3 is 16 residues long. J gave up 3 bases and V 5 bases, and 9 bases lay outside the gene matches. Per germline, CDR1 LNHDA and CDR2 SQIVND (reference sequence). The CDR3 sequence: CASSSPGQGGDYGYTF. CDR3 nucleotide sequence: TGTGCCAGTAGTTCCCCAGGACAGGGGGGGGACTATGGCTACACCTTC.

The genes are TRBV3-1 (or the pseudogene TRBV3-2) and TRBJ2-5, with TRBD2 matching 8 bases. Trimming removed 2 bases from V and 8 bases from J; junction bases left unmatched: 4. The CDR3 runs 13 residues. Per germline, CDR1 LGHDT and CDR2 YNNKEL (reference sequence). CDR3 coding DNA: TGTGCCAGCAGCCAAAGGGCGGGAGGAACCCAGTACTTC. Amino acid sequence: CASSQRAGGTQYF.

The rearrangement uses TRBV6-6 and TRBJ2-2; possible D gene TRBD1, 6 bases. This CDR3 has 15 residues. Germline V gene sequence: CDR1 MNHNY, CDR2 SVGAGI (reference sequence). V lost 3 bases to trimming and J lost 1 base, with 9 bases between them. The CDR3 DNA follows: TGTGCCAGCAGTTATACGGGACAGAACACCGGGGAGCTGTTTTTT. It codes for CASSYTGQNTGELFF.

The chain recombines TRBV11-2 with TRBJ2-1; TRBD1 is a possible D gene (6 bases). This CDR3 has 17 residues. V lost 5 bases to trimming and J lost 3 bases, with 20 bases between them. CDR1 is SGHAT and CDR2 is FQNNGV in the germline V gene. The chain's CDR3 is CASSKRGWGPFYNEQFF. The CDR3 coding sequence is TGTGCCAGCAGCAAGCGAGGATGGGGGCCCTTCTACAATGAGCAGTTCTTC.

This chain uses TRBV5-1 with TRBJ1-1; D unresolved. The CDR3 consists of 14 residues. Germline V lookup: CDR1 SGHRS, CDR2 YFSETQ. Trimming cost V 0 bases and J 2 bases, with 8 bases left between them. CDR3 nucleotide sequence: TGCGCCAGCAGCTTGGAGGCGGGTAACACTGAAGCTTTCTTT. Residues: CASSLEAGNTEAFF. The whole variable domain, filled in from reference TRBV5-1 and TRBJ1-1, reads KAGVTQTPRYLIKTRGQQVTLSCSPISGHRSVSWYQQTPGQGLQFLFEYFSETQRNKGNFPGRFSGRQFSNSRSEMNVSTLELGDSALYLCASSLEAGNTEAFFGQGTRLTVV.

The chain carries TRBV7-2 and TRBJ2-3, with 9 bases fitting TRBD2. Germline V CDR1 and CDR2: SGHTA, FQGNSA. This CDR3 is built from 17 residues. The V segment lost 4 bases and the J segment 2 bases; nucleotides outside the gene matches: 10. CDR3 DNA: TGTGCCAGCAGCTCATACGTTGGACTAGCGTCCACAGATACGCAGTATTTT. Protein sequence: CASSSYVGLASTDTQYF.

This chain connects TRBV11-2 to TRBJ1-1; D remains ambiguous. CDR1 SGHAT and CDR2 FQNNGV come from the germline V gene. Trimming took 0 bases from V and 8 from J, leaving 10 bases between them. The CDR3 has 13 residues. CDR3 bases: TGTGCCAGCAGCTTAGATCCCAGAATAGAAGCTTTCTTT. Encoded protein: CASSLDPRIEAFF. Full variable domain (remainder filled in from reference TRBV11-2 and TRBJ1-1): EAGVAQSPRYKIIEKRQSVAFWCNPISGHATLYWYQQILGQGPKLLIQFQNNGVVDDSQLPKDRFSAERLKGVDSTLKIQPAKLEDSAVYLCASSLDPRIEAFFGQGTRLTVV.

The J gene is TRBJ1-2, the V gene TRBV6-5; tentatively, D is TRBD1 (5 bases). The CDR3 totals 14 residues. Germline loops: CDR1 MNHEY, CDR2 SVGAGI. V lost 0 bases and J 7 bases, leaving 12 bases between the germline ends. CDR3 amino acids: CASSYSAGQSGYTF. CDR3 sequence (DNA): TGTGCCAGCAGTTACTCAGCGGGGCAAAGTGGCTACACCTTC.

The chain carries TRBV5-1 and TRBJ2-1; 10 bases map to TRBD1. Losses at the gene ends were 4 bases for V and 2 bases for J; bases not matched to a gene: 6. CDR1 and CDR2 (germline): SGHRS, YFSETQ. The CDR3 contains 16 residues. CDR3 DNA: TGCGCCAGCAGCCCTGACAGGGGGCTAACCTACAATGAGCAGTTCTTC. This gives the protein CASSPDRGLTYNEQFF.

The rearrangement joins TRBV9 to TRBJ2-3, with a possible D match to TRBD1 (5 bases). Looked up from germline, CDR1 is SGDLS and CDR2 is YYNGEE. V was shortened by 1 base and J by 0 bases, with 9 bases between the two germline ends. The CDR3 covers 15 residues. CDR3 sequence reads: CASSVTTVSTDTQYF. The CDR3 DNA reads as TGTGCCAGCAGCGTAACGACAGTGAGCACAGATACGCAGTATTTT.

This clone came up once. For the CDR3, the DNA is TGTGCCAGCAGCTCCCCGGGACAGGGTGTTACAGATACGCAGTATTTT. Translated: CASSSPGQGVTDTQYF. This chain links TRBV5-6 with TRBJ2-3; TRBD1 matches at 9 bases. The CDR3 has 16 residues. Germline values: CDR1 SGHDT, CDR2 YYEEEE. Trimming at V came to 3 bases and at J to 3 bases, leaving 8 bases not matched to a gene.

The chain employs TRBV7-2 and TRBJ1-2; D not resolved. From germline, CDR1 is SGHTA and CDR2 FQGNSA. The CDR3 contains 14 residues. V lost 4 bases and J 0 bases, leaving 9 bases between the germline ends. The CDR3 nucleotides read TGTGCCAGCAGCTCTCCGGGAGCTAACTATGGCTACACCTTC. This gives the protein CASSSPGANYGYTF.

V and J are TRBV3-1 (or the pseudogene TRBV3-2) and TRBJ2-2, with 13 bases lining up with TRBD2. V trimming: 4 bases; J trimming: 0 bases; junction bases outside the gene matches: 5. Germline V gives CDR1 LGHDT, CDR2 YNNKEL (reference sequence). CDR3 length: 18 residues. As DNA, the CDR3 is TGTGCCAGCAGCCTACTAGCGGGGGGGCCCGCGAACACCGGGGAGCTGTTTTTT. Its protein is CASSLLAGGPANTGELFF.

The chain carries TRBV7-9 and TRBJ1-5, with D hard to call. The CDR3 has 13 residues. V was shortened by 5 bases and J by 0 bases, with 5 bases between the two germline ends. Germline V gene sequence: CDR1 SEHNR, CDR2 FQNEAQ (reference sequence). CDR3 nucleotides: TGTGCCAGCAGCCTTAATAGCAATCAGCCCCAGCATTTT. It translates to CASSLNSNQPQHF.

The chain combines TRBV19 with TRBJ2-7, with 9 bases identical to TRBD2. After removal of 6 bases from V and 2 bases from J, the junction contained 11 bases not matched to a gene. The germline CDR1 and CDR2 sequences are LNHDA and SQIVND (reference sequence). CDR3 length: 16 amino acids. The CDR3 nucleotides read TGTGCCAGTAGCCCCTCTACTAGCGGGCGTACCTACGAGCAGTACTTC. It encodes CASSPSTSGRTYEQYF.

This rearrangement joins TRBV9 to TRBJ2-1; the match to TRBD1 covers 8 bases. This CDR3 has 16 residues. Germline V gene lookup returns CDR1 SGDLS and CDR2 YYNGEE. Losses at the gene ends were 7 bases for V and 7 bases for J; bases not matched to a gene: 16. CDR3 region: CASGVGQGALVNEQFF. CDR3 coding DNA: TGTGCCAGCGGGGTAGGGCAGGGGGCTTTAGTGAATGAGCAGTTCTTC.